Below, 25 T cell receptor beta chains from the same sample are listed, as sequenced in a study of T cells after yellow fever vaccination. TCRdb called the 5' RACE reads again in MiXCR, with one record for every CDR3 protein. This table has 50,000 to 60,000 distinct CDR3 sequences, around 5.4% appearing once. Sequenced material: PBMCs, either bulk or a sorted T-cell subset (CD4+, CD8+, memory, or dextramer-sorted; not recorded which), taken on the day of the yellow fever booster vaccination. These receptors originate from a man younger than 35 who received the YFV17D yellow fever vaccine.

In this sample, this clonotype turned up many times. This chain links TRBV7-6 with TRBJ2-3, with D uncertain. CDR3 length: 17 amino acids. The germline gives CDR1 SGHVS, CDR2 FNYEAQ. V lost 5 bases and J lost 0, with 18 bases in between. The CDR3 DNA reads as TGTGCCAGCAGCACTCAGACTCGCCCCTATAGCACAGATACGCAGTATTTT. Amino acids: CASSTQTRPYSTDTQYF.

This clonotype has only a few counts. The rearrangement uses TRBV12-3 or TRBV12-4 and TRBJ1-2, with D unresolved. Trimming pared 3 bases from V and 8 bases from J, leaving 13 bases between. This CDR3 spans 13 amino acids. CDR3 residues: CASSFPVLGGYTF. For the CDR3, the DNA is TGTGCCAGCAGTTTCCCCGTGCTGGGAGGCTACACCTTC.

In this sample, this clonotype turned up many times. The chain joins TRBV9 to TRBJ2-1; tentative D call: TRBD1 (6 bases). V gave up 0 bases and J gave up 8 bases, with 12 bases separating them. The CDR3 loop spans 14 amino acids. The germline V gene has CDR1 SGDLS and CDR2 YYNGEE. For the CDR3, the DNA is TGTGCCAGCAGCGTAGTTGGGGGCATGTATGAGCAGTTCTTC. Protein sequence: CASSVVGGMYEQFF.

This clonotype was counted a few times. This chain uses TRBV5-1 with TRBJ2-1; possibly TRBD2 for D (6 bases). Trimming pared 6 bases from V and 6 bases from J, leaving 10 bases between. This CDR3 has 12 amino acids. Germline CDR1 and CDR2: SGHRS and YFSETQ. The CDR3 loop is CASNTAGNEQFF. The CDR3 DNA sequence: TGCGCCAGCAACACAGCGGGCAATGAGCAGTTCTTC.

CDR3 nucleotides: TGTGCCATCAGTGGAGGCGGGGGGGCGAATGAGCAGTTCTTC. This sequence encodes CAISGGGGANEQFF. This chain uses TRBV10-3 with TRBJ2-1; 9 positions agree with TRBD2. This CDR3 is built from 14 residues. Germline assignment: CDR1 ENHRY and CDR2 SYGVKD. The J segment lost 7 bases and the V segment lost 4 bases, leaving 5 bases of the junction unmatched.

The V call is TRBV5-4, the J call TRBJ1-2, with TRBD1 identical over 10 bases. V gave up 2 bases and J gave up 3 bases; unmatched junction bases: 1. The CDR3 has 14 amino acids. The germline CDR1 and CDR2 sequences are SGHNT and YYREEE (reference sequence). The CDR3 bases are TGTGCCAGCAGCTTCGGGACAGGGGACTATGGCTACACCTTC. Translation: CASSFGTGDYGYTF.

This clonotype was picked up many times. The chain combines TRBV15 with TRBJ2-1; 7 bases line up with TRBD2. This CDR3 spans 14 amino acids. J gave up 7 bases and V 5 bases, and 8 bases lay outside the gene matches. Germline V lookup: CDR1 LNHNV, CDR2 YYDKDF (reference sequence). The chain's CDR3 is CATSGEGRLNEQFF. The CDR3 DNA reads TGTGCCACCAGCGGGGAGGGACGGTTGAATGAGCAGTTCTTC.

In this sample, this clonotype turned up many times. This sequence joins TRBV7-8 and TRBJ2-5; TRBD2 matches at 12 bases. CDR3 length: 18 residues. Germline-derived CDR1 and CDR2 are SGHVS and FQNEAQ. V trimming: 6 bases; J trimming: 4 bases; junction bases outside the gene matches: 15. CDR3 region: CASSPGASGGEVPETQYF. The CDR3 region has the DNA TGTGCCAGCAGTCCGGGGGCTAGCGGGGGGGAGGTTCCAGAGACCCAGTACTTC.

In its sample, this clonotype was seen a few times. This chain links TRBV9 with TRBJ1-2; 7 bases agree with TRBD1. Germline V gene lookup returns CDR1 SGDLS and CDR2 YYNGEE. Trimming at V came to 0 bases and at J to 6 bases, leaving 5 bases not matched to a gene. This CDR3 is built from 14 residues. The CDR3 loop is CASSVGSGTDGYTF. The CDR3 region has the DNA TGTGCCAGCAGCGTAGGATCCGGGACAGATGGCTACACCTTC.

In the case of this clonotype: Germline is not matched at one junction end, which may reflect a read error. The V gene is TRBV5-1, the J gene TRBJ1-1; tentative D call: TRBD1 (5 bases). CDR1 SGHRS and CDR2 YFSETQ come from the germline V gene. CDR3 length equals 11 residues. The CDR3 sequence is CASSLTGTPLF. CDR3 in DNA: TGCGCCAGCAGCTTAACTGGGACGCCTCTTTTT.

This clonotype came up many times. This chain joins TRBV20-1 and TRBJ1-3; weak D call: TRBD1 (5 bases). CDR1 and CDR2 (germline): DFQATT, SNEGSKA (reference sequence). The CDR3 has 15 residues. V dropped 4 bases and J dropped 4 bases, with 17 bases sitting between them. Written as DNA, the CDR3 is TGCAGTGCTACCCGGGGCGTCGCCTACGGAAACACCATATATTTT. Translating it yields CSATRGVAYGNTIYF.

This chain connects TRBV9 to TRBJ2-1, with D unclear. Germline V gene lookup returns CDR1 SGDLS and CDR2 YYNGEE. This CDR3 contains 14 residues. Trimming shortened V by 3 bases and J by 2 bases, and 9 bases separated the two germline ends. This CDR3 is CASSEGSPYNEQFF. CDR3 sequence (DNA): TGTGCCAGCAGCGAGGGTTCCCCCTACAATGAGCAGTTCTTC.

The rearrangement uses TRBV5-1 and TRBJ1-1; the D is unclear. V lost 0 bases and J lost 1, with 7 bases in between. Germline V gives CDR1 SGHRS, CDR2 YFSETQ. The CDR3 is made up of 14 amino acids. The DNA for the CDR3 is TGCGCCAGCAGCTTGGGGGGATCGAACACTGAAGCTTTCTTT. It codes for CASSLGGSNTEAFF.

This chain links TRBV5-1 with TRBJ2-5; 8 bases fit TRBD1. V gave up 4 bases and J gave up 5 bases; unmatched junction bases: 7. CDR3 length equals 14 residues. Germline CDR1 SGHRS, CDR2 YFSETQ. CDR3 amino acids: CASSNQGAEETQYF. The CDR3 nucleotides read TGCGCCAGCAGCAATCAGGGGGCTGAGGAGACCCAGTACTTC.

Ten or more counts support this clonotype. The chain links TRBV20-1 to TRBJ2-3; D remains ambiguous. Germline V gene lookup returns CDR1 DFQATT and CDR2 SNEGSKA (reference sequence). Trimming cost V 5 bases and J 6 bases, with 21 bases left between them. The CDR3 is 15 residues long. CDR3 sequence (DNA): TGCAGTGCTGTCTCGCGGCTCTCCCCTTCGGATACGCAGTATTTT. Amino acids: CSAVSRLSPSDTQYF.

The genes are TRBV5-1 and TRBJ2-7, with TRBD1 matching 8 bases. Germline trimming cut 3 bases from V and 1 base from J; bases unmatched to any gene: 3. CDR1 and CDR2 from the germline V gene are SGHRS and YFSETQ. The CDR3 covers 14 residues. The CDR3: CASSSGTGSYEQYV. Written as DNA, the CDR3 is TGCGCCAGCAGCTCCGGGACAGGTTCCTACGAGCAGTACGTC.

Many counts were recorded for this clonotype. The rearrangement links TRBV6-2 or TRBV6-3 to TRBJ2-7; maybe TRBD1 (6 bases). V was cut by 8 bases and J by 3 bases, with 17 bases left in between. Germline loops: CDR1 MNHEY, CDR2 SVGEGT. This CDR3 region has 14 residues. The DNA of the CDR3 is TGTGCCAGCTCCCGGACAGTAGAATTCTACGAGCAGTACGTC. Encoded protein: CASSRTVEFYEQYV.

This clonotype was seen repeatedly, ten times or more. V usage is TRBV4-2 and J usage is TRBJ2-5; 8 bases are shared with TRBD1. The CDR3 runs to 17 residues. V was clipped by 0 bases and J by 7 bases; unmatched bases: 13. Germline CDR1 and CDR2: LGHNA and YNFKEQ. CDR3 sequence: CASSQDLAGQAQWTQYF. CDR3 coding DNA: TGTGCCAGCAGCCAAGATCTGGCGGGACAGGCCCAGTGGACCCAGTACTTC.

This clonotype was counted only a few times. This chain links TRBV6-5 with TRBJ1-4, with 9 bases lining up with TRBD1. Germline-derived CDR1 and CDR2 are MNHEY and SVGAGI. CDR3 size: 15 residues. V dropped 2 bases and J dropped 8; count of bases not matched to a gene: 6. DNA of the CDR3: TGTGCCAGCAGTTACGGTGACAGGGGGAAAGAAAAACTGTTTTTT. As protein: CASSYGDRGKEKLFF.

This clonotype was recorded at least ten times. The chain uses TRBV11-3 and TRBJ2-7; D is possibly TRBD2 (5 bases). Trimming removed 0 bases from V and 5 bases from J, with 8 bases in between. The CDR3 covers 13 residues. Germline V gene data show CDR1 as SGHNT and CDR2 as YENEEA. Here the CDR3 reads CASSLDFGDEQYF. The DNA of the CDR3 is TGTGCCAGCAGCTTAGATTTCGGGGACGAGCAGTACTTC. The full variable domain, with the rest looked up from reference TRBV11-3 and TRBJ2-7, is EAGVVQSPRYKIIEKKQPVAFWCNPISGHNTLYWYLQNLGQGPELLIRYENEEAVDDSQLPKDRFSAERLKGVDSTLKIQPAELGDSAVYLCASSLDFGDEQYFGPGTRLTVT.

This clonotype has ten or more counts. This chain joins TRBV20-1 and TRBJ2-7; TRBD2 aligns across 8 bases. This CDR3 is 15 amino acids long. Germline V gene sequence: CDR1 DFQATT, CDR2 SNEGSKA (reference sequence). The V gene end was trimmed by 2 bases and the J gene end by 4 bases; junction bases not matched to a gene: 10. The CDR3, as DNA: TGCAGTGCTAGATCAGGAAGCGGGGGACCTTACGAGCAGTACTTC. Its translation: CSARSGSGGPYEQYF.

This clonotype was seen at least ten times. V gene TRBV12-3 or TRBV12-4 combines with J gene TRBJ1-2; D gene unclear. The CDR3 covers 15 residues. V lost 6 bases, J lost 2 bases, and 16 bases lay in between. CDR3 in DNA: TGTGCCAGCAGCTACCCAGGAGGGCGCAACTATGGCTACACCTTC. It translates to CASSYPGGRNYGYTF.

This clonotype was picked up many times. The chain employs TRBV6-2 or TRBV6-3 and TRBJ2-2, with a tentative D call TRBD1 (5 bases). The CDR3 extends over 15 amino acids. Germline CDR1 reads MNHEY; CDR2 reads SVGEGT. The V end lost 0 bases, the J end lost 2 bases, and 7 bases lay between the germline ends. The CDR3 DNA reads as TGTGCCAGCAGTTACTCGACAGTCAACACCGGGGAGCTGTTTTTT. Translation gives CASSYSTVNTGELFF.

This chain connects TRBV24-1 to TRBJ2-3; D remains unclear. The V and J ends lost 6 bases and 2 bases respectively, with 8 bases between them. Germline V gene data show CDR1 as KGHDR and CDR2 as SFDVKD. This CDR3 comprises 13 residues. Here the CDR3 DNA reads TGTGCCACCAGTACTTCATTCACAGATACGCAGTATTTT. Translating gives CATSTSFTDTQYF.

This clonotype was detected many times. The chain carries TRBV2 and TRBJ2-5, with D tentatively TRBD1 or TRBD2 (6 bases each). CDR3 length: 14 residues. V was pared by 6 bases and J by 4 bases, with 15 bases between. Germline CDR1 and CDR2: SNHLY and FYNNEI. The CDR3 DNA is TGTGCCAGCAGCAAACAGGGAGGAGGAGAGACCCAGTACTTC. It specifies CASSKQGGGETQYF.